This T cell receptor beta chain was sequenced during a study of blood T cell repertoires in COVID-19. Data came from immunoSEQ multiplex PCR; TCRdb stores just in-frame clones and leaves some out. The sample holds under 400,000 clones, around 87% seen once. Trimming cost V 5 bases and J 15 bases, with 23 bases left between them. This CDR3 spans 14 amino acids. In germline, CDR1 is MDHEN, CDR2 SYDVKM. The sample taken for sequencing was PBMCs or T cells enriched from blood (not recorded which). The clonotype comes from a man aged 35-49 years in a cohort exposed to, infected with or recovered from COVID-19 (not recorded which). This chain links TRBV28 with TRBJ2-1; D perhaps matches TRBD2 (5 bases). As DNA, the CDR3 is TGTGCCAGCAGTCCCCCACGAGGGCTACAAGGCTGGTTCTTC. It translates to CASSPPRGLQGWFF.